Below, 29 T cell receptor beta chains from the same sample are listed, as sequenced in a study of blood T cell repertoires in COVID-19. Sequencing used immunoSEQ multiplex PCR; TCRdb keeps in-frame clones, though not all of them. Of 350,000 to 450,000 clones detected, approximately 92% appear once; the ten largest clones hold about 1.1%. Sequenced: PBMCs or T cells enriched from blood (not recorded which). Source of these receptors: a man aged 25 to 40 who had recovered from COVID-19.

This sequence joins TRBV28 and TRBJ2-1; TRBD1 is a possible D gene (5 bases). Germline V CDR1 and CDR2: MDHEN, SYDVKM. The CDR3 runs to 18 residues. Between the trimmed V and J ends, which lost 6 bases and 0 bases, there was a span of 21 bases. CDR3 nucleotides: TGTGCCAGCAGCCTCCCAAGGACACTTCCAAGCTCCTACAATGAGCAGTTCTTC. It specifies CASSLPRTLPSSYNEQFF.

This chain joins TRBV5-5 and TRBJ2-1; 8 bases line up with TRBD2. Germline V gives CDR1 SGHKS, CDR2 YYEKEE (reference sequence). The CDR3 has 15 residues. Losses at the gene ends were 3 bases for V and 8 bases for J; bases not matched to a gene: 10. The DNA of the CDR3 is TGTGCCAGCAGCTGGGGGGAGCGGGAGAGGGATGAGCAGTTCTTC. Translation gives CASSWGERERDEQFF.

The genes are TRBV28 and TRBJ2-4, with TRBD1 as a possible D gene (5 bases). The germline V gene encodes CDR1 MDHEN and CDR2 SYDVKM. The V gene lost 6 bases and the J gene lost 1 base, with 16 bases spanning the gap. CDR3 length equals 16 residues. The CDR3, as DNA: TGTGCCAGCAGCCCCCAGGGCCTTGGGGCCAAAAACATTCAGTACTTC. Protein: CASSPQGLGAKNIQYF. Full variable domain (missing parts from reference TRBV28 and TRBJ2-4): DVKVTQSSRYLVKRTGEKVFLECVQDMDHENMFWYRQDPGLGLRLIYFSYDVKMKEKGDIPEGYSVSREKKERFSLILESASTNQTSMYLCASSPQGLGAKNIQYFGAGTRLSVL.

The genes are TRBV28 and TRBJ1-2, with TRBD1 matching over 10 bases. Germline-derived CDR1 and CDR2 are MDHEN and SYDVKM. Trimming cost V 3 bases and J 7 bases; bases outside gene matches: 11. The length of the CDR3 is 16 residues. CDR3 DNA sequence: TGTGCCAGCAGTTTTAAAGGGGGACAGGGGACCAGTGGCTACACCTTC. Translating it yields CASSFKGGQGTSGYTF.

The chain has TRBV6-5 and TRBJ2-7; D gene uncertain. V gave up 8 bases and J gave up 7 bases, with 15 bases separating them. The CDR3 covers 12 residues. Germline assignment: CDR1 MNHEY and CDR2 SVGAGI. The CDR3 bases are TGTGCCAGCCGCCCCTCCTCCGGGGAGCAGTACTTC. This translates into CASRPSSGEQYF.

This chain connects TRBV5-1 to TRBJ2-1; 7 bases agree with TRBD2. This CDR3 has 14 amino acids. The J segment lost 3 bases and the V segment lost 4 bases, leaving 4 bases of the junction unmatched. Per germline, CDR1 SGHRS and CDR2 YFSETQ. The CDR3 sequence is CASSRSSGYNEQFF. The CDR3 DNA follows: TGCGCCAGCAGCAGATCTAGCGGCTACAATGAGCAGTTCTTC.

The J gene is TRBJ1-6, the V gene TRBV7-9, with D possibly TRBD1 on 5 matching bases. CDR3 length: 17 residues. Trimming stripped 3 bases from V and 2 bases from J, with 14 bases between. Germline V gives CDR1 SEHNR, CDR2 FQNEAQ (reference sequence). CDR3 amino acids: CASSLPYQGAYNSPLHF. CDR3 DNA: TGTGCCAGCAGCTTGCCCTACCAGGGCGCCTATAATTCACCCCTCCACTTT.

The chain joins TRBV7-9 to TRBJ2-1, with D maybe TRBD1 (6 bases). The length of the CDR3 is 15 residues. Trimming left V 1 base short and J 8 bases short, with 15 bases between. Germline assignment: CDR1 SEHNR and CDR2 FQNEAQ (reference sequence). The CDR3 spells CASSLGFGGTDEQFF. CDR3 in DNA: TGTGCCAGCAGCTTAGGGTTTGGGGGCACGGATGAGCAGTTCTTC.

The chain uses TRBV2 and TRBJ2-2, with a tentative D call TRBD2 (5 bases). The CDR3 spans 15 residues. Germline assignment: CDR1 SNHLY and CDR2 FYNNEI. Between the trimmed V and J ends, which lost 6 bases and 4 bases, there was a span of 15 bases. The CDR3 bases are TGTGCCAGCAGGACGGACGGAGGAACCACCGGGGAGCTGTTTTTT. The encoded protein is CASRTDGGTTGELFF.

J is TRBJ2-1 and V is TRBV7-2; D might be TRBD2 (6 bases). CDR3 length: 15 amino acids. V shed 4 bases and J shed 3 bases, with 13 bases lying between them. The V gene's germline CDR1 is SGHTA and CDR2 FQGNSA. CDR3 loop: CASSSSSAVYNEQFF. The CDR3 DNA is TGTGCCAGCAGCTCTTCTAGCGCCGTCTACAATGAGCAGTTCTTC.

CDR3 sequence reads: CASSEMGTGVGEQYF. As DNA, the CDR3 is TGTGCCAGCAGTGAAATGGGGACAGGGGTCGGCGAGCAGTACTTC. V usage is TRBV2 and J usage is TRBJ2-7; 10 positions match TRBD1. Per the germline V gene, CDR1 is SNHLY and CDR2 is FYNNEI. The V gene end was trimmed by 2 bases and the J gene end by 6 bases; junction bases not matched to a gene: 7. CDR3 size: 15 residues.

The CDR3 loop is CASSITDNQPQHF. The CDR3 nucleotides are TGTGCCAGTAGTATTACAGACAATCAGCCCCAGCATTTT. The chain employs TRBV19 and TRBJ1-5, with D uncertain. The CDR3 spans 13 residues. V was trimmed by 3 bases and J by 3 bases, leaving 6 bases between them. CDR1 LNHDA and CDR2 SQIVND come from the germline V gene (reference sequence).

The sample holds a few counts of this clone. This chain links TRBV6-6 with TRBJ1-5, with D unclear. Germline CDR1 is MNHNY and CDR2 is SVGAGI (reference sequence). Between the trimmed V and J ends, which lost 2 bases and 4 bases, there was a span of 6 bases. The CDR3 consists of 13 residues. The CDR3 reads CASSYPENQPQHF. CDR3 coding DNA: TGTGCCAGCAGTTACCCAGAAAATCAGCCCCAGCATTTT.

The chain uses TRBV7-9 and TRBJ2-7; 8 bases map to TRBD2. This CDR3 comprises 14 residues. The trim removed 5 bases at V and 3 bases at J, leaving 6 bases unmatched. CDR1 is SEHNR, CDR2 FQNEAQ, per germline (reference sequence). The CDR3: CASSDSGTNYEQYF. DNA for the CDR3: TGTGCCAGCAGCGATAGCGGGACGAACTACGAGCAGTACTTC. Looking up the rest from reference TRBV7-9 and TRBJ2-7 gives the full variable domain: DTGVSQNPRHKITKRGQNVTFRCDPISEHNRLYWYRQTLGQGPEFLTYFQNEAQLEKSRLLSDRFSAERPKGSFSTLEIQRTEQGDSAMYLCASSDSGTNYEQYFGPGTRLTVT.

This chain links TRBV5-8 with TRBJ2-7; the match to TRBD2 covers 16 bases. The CDR3 spans 16 residues. The germline V gene encodes CDR1 SGHTS and CDR2 YDEGEE. Trimming at V came to 4 bases and at J to 6 bases, leaving 7 bases not matched to a gene. The CDR3 here is CASSHSGTSGRGEQYF. CDR3 DNA sequence: TGTGCCAGCAGCCACTCGGGGACTAGCGGGAGGGGCGAGCAGTACTTC.

V and J are TRBV29-1 and TRBJ2-7; TRBD1 aligns across 8 bases. This CDR3 contains 13 residues. V was pared by 5 bases and J by 2 bases, with 5 bases of the junction left unmatched. Germline CDR1 is SQVTM and CDR2 is ANQGSEA. Written as DNA, the CDR3 is TGCAGCGTTCGGTCGACAGGGGCCTACGAGCAGTACTTC. Its translation is CSVRSTGAYEQYF.

Here the CDR3 reads CASSLEGLADSYEQYF. The CDR3 coding sequence is TGCGCCAGCAGCTTGGAGGGGCTAGCGGACTCCTACGAGCAGTACTTC. This chain links TRBV5-1 with TRBJ2-7; 7 bases agree with TRBD2. V shed 0 bases, J shed 0 bases, and the junction held 6 bases outside the gene matches. Germline V gives CDR1 SGHRS, CDR2 YFSETQ. The CDR3 has 16 residues.

This clone occurred once. The gene calls are TRBV6-1 and TRBJ2-7; maybe TRBD2 (5 bases). With 2 bases removed from V and 2 bases from J, the gap between germline ends came to 7 bases. This CDR3 spans 13 amino acids. Germline V gene lookup returns CDR1 MNHNS and CDR2 SASEGT. The CDR3 reads CASSEYGAYEQYF. The CDR3 nucleotides read TGTGCCAGCAGTGAATACGGGGCCTACGAGCAGTACTTC.

The J gene is TRBJ1-5, the V gene TRBV12-3 or TRBV12-4, with D maybe TRBD1 (5 bases). The CDR3 has 12 amino acids. V lost 3 bases and J 15 bases, leaving 15 bases between the germline ends. The CDR3 loop is CASSFLGGAWHF. In DNA, the CDR3 is TGTGCCAGCAGTTTTTTGGGGGGAGCCTGGCATTTT.

The V and J genes are TRBV7-9 and TRBJ1-4; D is uncertain. Germline V gives CDR1 SEHNR, CDR2 FQNEAQ (reference sequence). This CDR3 is 17 amino acids long. V lost 4 bases to trimming and J lost 4 bases, with 19 bases between them. The CDR3, as DNA: TGTGCCAGCAGCTCAACGGCATCCGGGAGATTTAATGAAAAACTGTTTTTT. It is translated as CASSSTASGRFNEKLFF.

This chain joins TRBV28 and TRBJ2-1; D gene unclear. CDR3 length: 11 residues. V gave up 5 bases and J gave up 5 bases, with 4 bases separating them. The germline CDR1 and CDR2 sequences are MDHEN and SYDVKM. The CDR3 DNA reads TGTGCCAGCAGTCTAAACAATGAGCAGTTCTTC. It specifies CASSLNNEQFF.

The rearrangement joins TRBV5-6 to TRBJ1-5; a weak D match, TRBD1 (5 bases). CDR1 and CDR2 (germline): SGHDT, YYEEEE. Trimming cost V 4 bases and J 3 bases, with 11 bases left between them. This CDR3 region has 14 residues. The CDR3 loop reads CASSPRGINQPQHF. In DNA form, the CDR3 reads TGTGCCAGCAGCCCACGGGGGATCAATCAGCCCCAGCATTTT.

V usage is TRBV19 and J usage is TRBJ1-6; a weak D match, TRBD1 (5 bases). Between the trimmed V and J ends, which lost 1 base and 8 bases, there was a span of 18 bases. CDR3 size: 17 residues. Germline V gene data show CDR1 as LNHDA and CDR2 as SQIVND (reference sequence). For the CDR3, the DNA is TGTGCCAGTAGTATAGCTTATTACACCGTAGGGGATTCACCCCTCCACTTT. This sequence encodes CASSIAYYTVGDSPLHF. The full variable domain, completed using reference TRBV19 and TRBJ1-6, is DGGITQSPKYLFRKEGQNVTLSCEQNLNHDAMYWYRQDPGQGLRLIYYSQIVNDFQKGDIAEGYSVSREKKESFPLTVTSAQKNPTAFYLCASSIAYYTVGDSPLHFGNGTRLTVT.

The chain carries TRBV28 and TRBJ2-5; 7 nucleotides match TRBD1. V was pared by 1 base and J by 2 bases, with 7 bases of the junction left unmatched. This CDR3 contains 16 residues. The germline V gene encodes CDR1 MDHEN and CDR2 SYDVKM. CDR3 sequence reads: CASSLYRTGKQETQYF. The CDR3 region has the DNA TGTGCCAGCAGTTTATATAGGACAGGAAAACAAGAGACCCAGTACTTC.

This rearrangement joins TRBV12-3 or TRBV12-4 to TRBJ1-1, with D possibly matching TRBD1 (6 bases). There are 13 residues in the CDR3. Trimming cost V 7 bases and J 1 base, with 10 bases left between them. The CDR3 region has the DNA TGTGCCAGCAACCTAGGGGGGAACACTGAAGCTTTCTTT. Residues: CASNLGGNTEAFF.

This sequence joins TRBV4-1 and TRBJ2-3; a possible D gene is TRBD2 (5 bases). V lost 1 base, J lost 0 bases, and 8 bases lay in between. The CDR3 runs 15 residues. Germline V gene sequence: CDR1 MGHRA, CDR2 YSYEKL. The CDR3 sequence: CASSQGESSTDTQYF. CDR3 bases: TGCGCCAGCAGCCAAGGGGAGAGTAGCACAGATACGCAGTATTTT.

This clone came up a few times. This chain uses TRBV6-4 with TRBJ2-7; D is unclear. V lost 6 bases and J 7 bases, leaving 4 bases between the germline ends. The CDR3 consists of 9 residues. Germline loops: CDR1 MRHNA, CDR2 SNTAGT. The CDR3 loop is CASSVEQYF. The CDR3 nucleotides read TGTGCCAGCAGCGTAGAGCAGTACTTC.

CDR3 nucleotides: TGTGCCAGCACGCTAGCGGTCCAAGAGACCCAGTACTTC. Translated, it gives CASTLAVQETQYF. This chain links TRBV2 with TRBJ2-5, with TRBD2 matching over 7 bases. With V trimmed by 7 bases and J by 1 base, 3 bases remained unmatched. CDR1 is SNHLY, CDR2 FYNNEI, per germline. CDR3 length: 13 amino acids.

The chain couples TRBV18 to TRBJ2-7; TRBD1 aligns across 7 bases. Germline V gene data show CDR1 as KGHSH and CDR2 as LQKENI. The CDR3 loop spans 14 amino acids. V was clipped by 5 bases and J by 0 bases; unmatched bases: 4. CDR3 amino acids: CASSGQAPSYEQYF. The CDR3 nucleotides are TGTGCCAGCTCAGGACAGGCTCCCTCCTACGAGCAGTACTTC.